This section outlines one T cell receptor beta chain sequence together with its context. This entry is derived from a study of control samples from healthy donors and cancer patients. Using immunoSEQ multiplex PCR, the repertoire was profiled, and TCRdb retains in-frame clones only, with some absent. The table shows some 150,000 clones, with over 90% occurring only once. Unmatched junction bases numbered 12, after V lost 1 base and J lost 2 bases. Germline-derived CDR1 and CDR2 are LGHDT and YNNKEL (reference sequence). The CDR3 sequence is 19 residues long. This chain joins TRBV3-1 (or the pseudogene TRBV3-2) and TRBJ2-3, with 10 nucleotides matching TRBD2. The sequenced material came from blood. The sequence was obtained from a woman in her thirties in good health. Here the CDR3 reads CASSQGTAGGPLATDTQYF. The CDR3 nucleotides are TGTGCCAGCAGCCAAGGTACAGCGGGAGGGCCGTTGGCCACAGATACGCAGTATTTT.